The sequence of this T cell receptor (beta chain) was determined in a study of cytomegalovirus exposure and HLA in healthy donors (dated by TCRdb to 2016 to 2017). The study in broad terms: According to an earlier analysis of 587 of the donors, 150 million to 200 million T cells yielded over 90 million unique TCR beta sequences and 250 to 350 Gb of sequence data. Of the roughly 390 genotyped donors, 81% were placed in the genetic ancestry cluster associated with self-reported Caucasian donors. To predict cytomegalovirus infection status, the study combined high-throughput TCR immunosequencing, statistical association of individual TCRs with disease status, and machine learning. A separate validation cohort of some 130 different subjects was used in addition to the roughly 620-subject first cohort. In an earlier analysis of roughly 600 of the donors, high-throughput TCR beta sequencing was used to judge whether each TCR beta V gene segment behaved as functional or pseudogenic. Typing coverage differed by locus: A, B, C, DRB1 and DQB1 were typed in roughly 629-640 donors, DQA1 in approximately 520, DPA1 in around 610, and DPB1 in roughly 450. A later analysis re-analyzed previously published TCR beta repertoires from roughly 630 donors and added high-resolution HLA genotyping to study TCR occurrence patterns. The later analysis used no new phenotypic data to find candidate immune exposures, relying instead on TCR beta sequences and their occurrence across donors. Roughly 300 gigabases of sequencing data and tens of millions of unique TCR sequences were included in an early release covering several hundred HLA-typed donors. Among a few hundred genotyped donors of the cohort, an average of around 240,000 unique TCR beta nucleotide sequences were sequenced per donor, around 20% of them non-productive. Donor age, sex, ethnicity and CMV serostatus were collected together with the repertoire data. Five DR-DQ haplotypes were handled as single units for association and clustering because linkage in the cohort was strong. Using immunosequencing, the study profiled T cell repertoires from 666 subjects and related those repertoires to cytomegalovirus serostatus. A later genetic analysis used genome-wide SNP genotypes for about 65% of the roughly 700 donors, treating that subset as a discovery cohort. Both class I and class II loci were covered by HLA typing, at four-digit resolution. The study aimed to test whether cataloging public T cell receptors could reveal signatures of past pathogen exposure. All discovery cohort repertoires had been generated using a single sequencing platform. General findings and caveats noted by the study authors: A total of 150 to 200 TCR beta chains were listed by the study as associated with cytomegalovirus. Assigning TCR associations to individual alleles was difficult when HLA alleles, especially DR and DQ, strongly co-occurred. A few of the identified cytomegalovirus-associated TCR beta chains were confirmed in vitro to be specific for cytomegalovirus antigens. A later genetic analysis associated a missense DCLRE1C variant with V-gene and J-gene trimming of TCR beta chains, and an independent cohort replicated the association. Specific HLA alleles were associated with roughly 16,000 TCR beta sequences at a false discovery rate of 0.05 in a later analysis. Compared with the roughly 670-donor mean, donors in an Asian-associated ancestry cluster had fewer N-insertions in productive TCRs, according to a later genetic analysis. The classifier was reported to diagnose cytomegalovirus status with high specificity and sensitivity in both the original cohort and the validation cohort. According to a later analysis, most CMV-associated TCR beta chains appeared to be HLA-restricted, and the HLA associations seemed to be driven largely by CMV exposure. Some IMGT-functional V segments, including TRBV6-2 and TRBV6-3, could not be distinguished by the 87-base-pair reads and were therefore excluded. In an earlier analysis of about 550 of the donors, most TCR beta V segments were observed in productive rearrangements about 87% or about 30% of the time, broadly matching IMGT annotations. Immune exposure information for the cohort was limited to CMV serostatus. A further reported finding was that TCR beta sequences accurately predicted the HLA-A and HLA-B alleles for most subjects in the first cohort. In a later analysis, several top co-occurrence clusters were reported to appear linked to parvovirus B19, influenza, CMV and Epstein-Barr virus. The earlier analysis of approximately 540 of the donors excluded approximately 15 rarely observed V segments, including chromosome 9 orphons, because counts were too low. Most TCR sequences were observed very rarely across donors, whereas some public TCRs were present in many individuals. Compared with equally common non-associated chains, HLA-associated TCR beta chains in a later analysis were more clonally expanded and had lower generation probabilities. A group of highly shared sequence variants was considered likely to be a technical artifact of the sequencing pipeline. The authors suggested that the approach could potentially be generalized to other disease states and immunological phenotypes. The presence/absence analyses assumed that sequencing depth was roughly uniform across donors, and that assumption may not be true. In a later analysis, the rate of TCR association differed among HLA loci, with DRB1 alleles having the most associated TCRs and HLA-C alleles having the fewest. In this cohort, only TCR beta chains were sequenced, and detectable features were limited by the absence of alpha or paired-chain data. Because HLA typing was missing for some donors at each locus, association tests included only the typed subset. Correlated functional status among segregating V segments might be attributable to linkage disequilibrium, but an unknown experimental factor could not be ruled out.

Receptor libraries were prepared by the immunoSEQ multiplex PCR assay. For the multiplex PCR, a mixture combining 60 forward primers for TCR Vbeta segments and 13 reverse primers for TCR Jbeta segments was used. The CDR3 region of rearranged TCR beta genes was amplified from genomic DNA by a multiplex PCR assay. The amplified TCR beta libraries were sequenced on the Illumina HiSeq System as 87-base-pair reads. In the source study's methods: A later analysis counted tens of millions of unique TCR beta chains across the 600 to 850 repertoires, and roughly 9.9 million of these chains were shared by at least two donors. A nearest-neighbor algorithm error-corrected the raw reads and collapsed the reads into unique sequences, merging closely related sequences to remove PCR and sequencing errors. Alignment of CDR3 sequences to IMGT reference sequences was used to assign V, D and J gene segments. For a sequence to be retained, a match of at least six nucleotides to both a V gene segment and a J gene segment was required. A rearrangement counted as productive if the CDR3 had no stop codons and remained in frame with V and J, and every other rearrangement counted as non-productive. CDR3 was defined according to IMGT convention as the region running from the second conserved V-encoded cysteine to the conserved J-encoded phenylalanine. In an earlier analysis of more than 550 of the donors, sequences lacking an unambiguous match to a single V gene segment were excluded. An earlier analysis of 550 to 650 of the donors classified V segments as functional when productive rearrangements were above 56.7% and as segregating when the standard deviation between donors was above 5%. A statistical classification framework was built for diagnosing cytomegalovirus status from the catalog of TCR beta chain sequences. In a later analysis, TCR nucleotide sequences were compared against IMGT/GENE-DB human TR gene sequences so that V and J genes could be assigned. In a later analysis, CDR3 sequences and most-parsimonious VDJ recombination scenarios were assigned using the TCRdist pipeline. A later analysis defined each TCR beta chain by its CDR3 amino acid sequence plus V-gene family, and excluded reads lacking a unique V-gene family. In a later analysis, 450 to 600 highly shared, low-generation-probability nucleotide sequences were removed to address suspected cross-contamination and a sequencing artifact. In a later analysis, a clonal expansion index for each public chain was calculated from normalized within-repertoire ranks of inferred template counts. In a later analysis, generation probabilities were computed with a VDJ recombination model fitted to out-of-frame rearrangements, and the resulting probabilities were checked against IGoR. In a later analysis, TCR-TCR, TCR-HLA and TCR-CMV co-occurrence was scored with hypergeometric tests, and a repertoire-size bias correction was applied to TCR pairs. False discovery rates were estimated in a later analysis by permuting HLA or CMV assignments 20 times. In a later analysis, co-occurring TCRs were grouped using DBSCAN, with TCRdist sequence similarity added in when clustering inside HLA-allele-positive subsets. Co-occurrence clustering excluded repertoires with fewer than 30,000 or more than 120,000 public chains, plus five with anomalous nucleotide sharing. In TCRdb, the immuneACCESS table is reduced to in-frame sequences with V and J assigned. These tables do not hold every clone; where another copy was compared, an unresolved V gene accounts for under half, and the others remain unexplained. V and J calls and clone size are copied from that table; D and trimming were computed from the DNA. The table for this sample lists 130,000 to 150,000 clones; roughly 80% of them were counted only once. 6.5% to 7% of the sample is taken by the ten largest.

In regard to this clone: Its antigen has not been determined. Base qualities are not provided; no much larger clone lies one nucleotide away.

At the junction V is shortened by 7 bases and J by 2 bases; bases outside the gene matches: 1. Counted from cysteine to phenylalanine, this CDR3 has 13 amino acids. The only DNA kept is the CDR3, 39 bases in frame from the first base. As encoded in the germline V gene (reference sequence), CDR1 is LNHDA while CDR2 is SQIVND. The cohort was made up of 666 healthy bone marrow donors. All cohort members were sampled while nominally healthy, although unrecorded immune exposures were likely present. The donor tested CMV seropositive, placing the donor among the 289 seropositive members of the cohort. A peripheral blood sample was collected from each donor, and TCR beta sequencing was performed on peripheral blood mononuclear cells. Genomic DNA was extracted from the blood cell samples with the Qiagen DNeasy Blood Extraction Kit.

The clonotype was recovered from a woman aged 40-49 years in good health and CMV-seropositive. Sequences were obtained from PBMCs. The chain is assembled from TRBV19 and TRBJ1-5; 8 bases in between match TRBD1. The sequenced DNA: TGTGCCAGTACGACAGGGGGCAATCAGCCCCAGCATTTT. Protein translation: CASTTGGNQPQHF.